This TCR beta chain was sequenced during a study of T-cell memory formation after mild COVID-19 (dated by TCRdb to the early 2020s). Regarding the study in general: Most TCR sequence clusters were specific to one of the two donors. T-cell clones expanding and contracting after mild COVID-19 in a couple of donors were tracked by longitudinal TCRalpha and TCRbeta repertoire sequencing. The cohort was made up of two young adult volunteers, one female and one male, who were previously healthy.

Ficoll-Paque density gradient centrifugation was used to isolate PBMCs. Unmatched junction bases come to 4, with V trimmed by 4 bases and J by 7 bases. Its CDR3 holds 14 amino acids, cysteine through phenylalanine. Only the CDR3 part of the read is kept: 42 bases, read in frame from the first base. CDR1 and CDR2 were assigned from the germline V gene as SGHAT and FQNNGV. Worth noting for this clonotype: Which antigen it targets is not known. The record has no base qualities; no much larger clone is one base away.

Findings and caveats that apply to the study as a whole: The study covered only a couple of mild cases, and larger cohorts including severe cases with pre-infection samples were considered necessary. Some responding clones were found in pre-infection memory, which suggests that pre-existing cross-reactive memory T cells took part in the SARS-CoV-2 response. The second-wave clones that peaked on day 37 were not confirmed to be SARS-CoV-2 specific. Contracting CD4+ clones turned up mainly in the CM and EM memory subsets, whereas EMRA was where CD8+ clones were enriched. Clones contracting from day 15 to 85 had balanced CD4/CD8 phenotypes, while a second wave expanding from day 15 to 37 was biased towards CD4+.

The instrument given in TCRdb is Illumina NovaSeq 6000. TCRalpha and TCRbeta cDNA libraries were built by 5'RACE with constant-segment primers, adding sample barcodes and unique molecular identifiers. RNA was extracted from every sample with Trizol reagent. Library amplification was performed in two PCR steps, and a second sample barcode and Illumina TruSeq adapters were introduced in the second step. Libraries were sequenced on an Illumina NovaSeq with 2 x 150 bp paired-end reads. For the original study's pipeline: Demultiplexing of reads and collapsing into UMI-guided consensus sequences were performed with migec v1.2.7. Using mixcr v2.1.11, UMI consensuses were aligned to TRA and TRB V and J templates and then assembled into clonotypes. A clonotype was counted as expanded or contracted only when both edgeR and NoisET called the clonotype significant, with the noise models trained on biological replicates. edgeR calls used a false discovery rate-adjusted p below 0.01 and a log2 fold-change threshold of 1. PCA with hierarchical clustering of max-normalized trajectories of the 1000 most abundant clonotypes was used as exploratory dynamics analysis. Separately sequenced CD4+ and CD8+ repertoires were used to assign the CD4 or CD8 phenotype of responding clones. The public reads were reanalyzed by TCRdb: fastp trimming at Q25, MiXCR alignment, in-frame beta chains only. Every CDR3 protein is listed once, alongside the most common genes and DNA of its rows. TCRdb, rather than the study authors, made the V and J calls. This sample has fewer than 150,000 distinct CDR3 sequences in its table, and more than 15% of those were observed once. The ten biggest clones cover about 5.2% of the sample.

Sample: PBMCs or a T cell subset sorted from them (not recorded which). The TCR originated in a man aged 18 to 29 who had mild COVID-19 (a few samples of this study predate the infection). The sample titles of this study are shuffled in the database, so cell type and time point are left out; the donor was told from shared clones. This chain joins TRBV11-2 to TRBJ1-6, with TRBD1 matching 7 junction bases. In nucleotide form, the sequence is TGTGCCAGCAGCTGGGACAGAGCGAATTCACCCCTCCACTTT. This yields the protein CASSWDRANSPLHF.